Sequencing of this T cell receptor (beta chain) was carried out in a study of PD-L1 blockade in urothelial cancer. Overall study context: Male sex and bladder-origin urothelial cancer were recorded for about 85% of the roughly 30 patients. Blood was evaluated 3 weeks (second dose) and 6 weeks after therapy began. Per blood sample, T cells had a median of around 140,000.

The time point is: peripheral blood 6 weeks after treatment start. Sample numbers ranged from 1 to 8 per patient, encompassing pretreatment and on-treatment collections. Germline CDR1 and CDR2: LNHDA and SQIVND (reference sequence). The V gene end was trimmed by 5 bases and the J gene end by 6 bases; junction bases not matched to a gene: 8. This CDR3 comprises 16 residues. Assay: immunoSEQ multiplex PCR; the TCRdb copy retains only in-frame clones and omits some. The repertoire holds tens of thousands of clones, more than 75% seen once, with 2% to 3% in the top ten. The sequence derives from a man between 60 and 70 years old with urothelial cancer. The rearrangement joins TRBV19 to TRBJ1-6; 9 bases agree with TRBD1. The material sequenced was PBMCs, taken around atezolizumab (anti-PD-L1) treatment. The CDR3 reads CASSGTGTGSNSPLHF. The CDR3 nucleotides are TGTGCCAGTAGTGGGACCGGGACAGGGAGTAATTCACCCCTCCACTTT.